The present entry profiles one T cell receptor beta chain with its context. No antigen is known for it. Each CDR3 protein gets one entry after TCRdb re-called the reads with MiXCR. The sample has about 570,000 distinct CDR3 sequences; around two fifths are singletons. This sample was taken from a study of T cell repertoires in cytomegalovirus infection. Study conclusions and caveats: HLA-C-restricted CMV clonotypes gave the most frequent clonotype in two of eight donors. Carriers of CMV and the relevant HLA type were discriminated by public TCR beta frequency.

Germline CDR1 and CDR2: SGHRS and YFSETQ. Trimming removed 2 bases from V and 2 bases from J; junction bases left unmatched: 5. The CDR3 is 15 amino acids. Specimen: cultured PBMCs, collected from culture after CMV antigen stimulation. This chain connects TRBV5-1 to TRBJ2-7; 9 positions agree with TRBD1. The clonotype was recovered from a human donor in good health (CMV status not recorded). Some clones in this sample may be carry-over from other donors' samples. The CDR3 bases are TGCGCCAGCAGCTTCACCAGGACAGGGGCCTACGAGCAGTACTTC. It yields the protein CASSFTRTGAYEQYF.